Described below is a single TCR beta chain sequence and its context. Its target is unknown. Germline and junction disagree at one end, which may indicate a read error. The extraction recovered at least 5.5 micrograms of total RNA per sample. Primed by a sample-barcoded 5' primer and a J-beta primer mix, a second PCR proceeded for 7 to 11 cycles. Every single cDNA molecule received a tag from a template-switch adaptor with 12 random nucleotides. One entry per CDR3 protein, called by TCRdb with MiXCR from the 5' RACE reads. The table shows under 850,000 distinct CDR3 sequences, with around 36% occurring only once. The sample originates from a study of blood T cells in healthy people across ages. Study-wide results and caveats: Diversity figures derived from one million T cells were judged to underestimate the true value.

The length of the CDR3 is 13 residues. Germline V gene sequence: CDR1 LGHNA, CDR2 YSLEER. The rearrangement joins TRBV4-3 to TRBJ1-6, with D possibly TRBD1 on 6 matching bases. The source material was blood. The TCR comes from a man younger than 30 in good health. For the CDR3, the DNA is TGCGCCAGCAGCCGCGACAGGAATTCAACCCTCCACTTT. Translated, it gives CASSRDRNSTLHF.